This T cell receptor beta chain was profiled in a study of spatial heterogeneity in lung cancer (dated 2019 in TCRdb). With regard to the full study: Beta-chain transcripts were consistently detected in greater numbers than alpha-chain transcripts, which likely reflects a higher abundance of beta-chain transcripts. In tumor regions, TCR transcript counts showed a strong correlation with a T cell transcriptional module score derived from matched bulk RNA-seq. In the raw uncorrected reads, each unique combination of TCR and UMI appeared more than ten times on average. The study quantitatively compared TCR alpha and beta repertoires across multiple tumor regions, matched nontumor lung and blood in non-small cell lung cancer. TCR repertoire features were related to nonsynonymous mutation counts determined by whole-exome sequencing of tumor tissue. At surgery, 220 tumor regions, around 65 matched nontumor lung samples and about 56 PBMC samples were TCR-sequenced for both alpha and beta chains. Summary of the overall study and its limitations: TCR-seq was estimated to cover only roughly 7% of tumor T cells for alpha chains and about 13% for beta chains. The count of ubiquitous expanded TCRs correlated with the count of ubiquitous nonsynonymous mutations, and the count of regional expanded TCRs correlated with the count of regional nonsynonymous mutations. The tumor nonsynonymous mutation count correlated with the number of expanded intratumoral alpha and beta TCRs. Additional single-cell paired TCR alpha and beta sequencing was considered necessary to confirm, at a functional level, the hypothesis that regional TCRs recognize regional mutations.

This specimen's time point label, per the study, means: sample taken at primary tumor resection. Samples were obtained from 72 patients with early-stage, untreated non-small cell lung cancer from the lung TRACERx cohort. For TCR sequencing, whole RNA was extracted from tumor and nontumor lung tissue, or from cryopreserved PBMC samples, and no cell sorting was done. Only patients with enough RNA available from two or more tumor regions were chosen for TCR sequencing. Before selection, tumor and adjacent nontumor lung specimens were reviewed by a lung pathologist. This clonotype appeared many times. The antigen it binds to is not known. No quality values exist for individual bases; no much larger clone is one base distant. Inclusive of the bounding cysteine and phenylalanine, the CDR3 is 15 residues long. The sequence is cut down to CDR3 DNA, 45 bases in frame from base 1. Taken from the germline V gene, the CDR1 and CDR2 loops are MNHEY and SVGEGT. Germline trimming amounts to 2 bases on V and 4 bases on J, with 2 as the count of junction bases outside the gene matches.

Library construction relied on 5' RACE. The sequencer was a NextSeq 500. In the TCR library protocol, a unique molecular identifier was attached to each TCR cDNA molecule so that PCR and sequencing errors could be corrected. Per the source publication's procedure: TCR identification, UMI-based error correction and CDR3 extraction were all carried out with Decombinator tools. TCRs above a frequency of 2 per 1,000, corresponding to the top 1% of the tumor frequency distribution, were defined as expanded. Expanded tumor TCRs were classed as regional if statistically deemed absent (corrected P<0.05) from at least one tumor region, otherwise ubiquitous. Rényi diversity was computed with the R vegan package after subsampling each repertoire 100 times to 5,000 TCRs. To build CDR3 similarity networks, amino acid triplet string-kernel similarity was used, and CDR3s were connected when their pairwise similarity was above 0.82. TCRdb passed the public sequencing reads through fastp at Q25 and MiXCR, retaining productive beta sequences. Every CDR3 protein is listed once, alongside the most common genes and DNA of its rows. The V and J calls shown here were made by TCRdb, not taken from the authors' results. Across this sample there are around 19,000 distinct CDR3 sequences, with under 7% seen only once. The top ten clonotypes cover around 3.7% of the sample.

The origin of this receptor is a female donor with early-stage non-small cell lung cancer. The specimen comprised lung tumor tissue, sampled at surgery. The V and J genes are TRBV6-2 or TRBV6-3 and TRBJ2-5, with TRBD2 identical over 12 junction bases. The DNA sequence is given as TGTGCCAGCAGTTACGTACTAGCGGGAGGAGAGACCCAGTACTTC. Its translation is CASSYVLAGGETQYF.